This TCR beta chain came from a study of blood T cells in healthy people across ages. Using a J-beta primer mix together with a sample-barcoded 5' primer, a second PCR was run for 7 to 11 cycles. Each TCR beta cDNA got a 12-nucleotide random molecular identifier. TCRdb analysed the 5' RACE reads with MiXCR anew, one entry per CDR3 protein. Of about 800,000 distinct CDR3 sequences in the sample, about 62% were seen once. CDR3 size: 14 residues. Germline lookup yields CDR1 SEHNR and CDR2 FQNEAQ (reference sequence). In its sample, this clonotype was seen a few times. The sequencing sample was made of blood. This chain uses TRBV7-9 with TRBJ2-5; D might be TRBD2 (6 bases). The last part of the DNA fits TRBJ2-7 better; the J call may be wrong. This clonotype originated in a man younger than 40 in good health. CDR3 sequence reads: CASSLRAGPYEQYF. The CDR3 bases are TGTGCCAGCAGCTTAAGGGCGGGGCCCTACGAGCAGTACTTC.